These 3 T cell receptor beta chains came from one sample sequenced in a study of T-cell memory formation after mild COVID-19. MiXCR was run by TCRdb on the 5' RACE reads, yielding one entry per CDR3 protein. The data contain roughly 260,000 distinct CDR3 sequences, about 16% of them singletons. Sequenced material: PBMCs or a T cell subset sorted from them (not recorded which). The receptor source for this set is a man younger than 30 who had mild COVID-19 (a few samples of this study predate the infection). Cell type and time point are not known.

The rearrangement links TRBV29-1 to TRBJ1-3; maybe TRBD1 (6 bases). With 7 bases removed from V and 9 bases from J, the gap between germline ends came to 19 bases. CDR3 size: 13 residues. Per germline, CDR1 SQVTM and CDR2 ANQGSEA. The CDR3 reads CSAGQPGGSTIYF. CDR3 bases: TGCAGCGCCGGACAGCCTGGGGGTAGCACCATATATTTT.

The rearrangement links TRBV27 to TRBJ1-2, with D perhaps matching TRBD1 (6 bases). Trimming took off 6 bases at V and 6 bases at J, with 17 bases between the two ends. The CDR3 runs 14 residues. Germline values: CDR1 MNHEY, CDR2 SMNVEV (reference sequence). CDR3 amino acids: CASSLLRGQDGYTF. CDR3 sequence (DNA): TGTGCCAGCAGCCTACTCAGGGGCCAAGATGGCTACACCTTC.

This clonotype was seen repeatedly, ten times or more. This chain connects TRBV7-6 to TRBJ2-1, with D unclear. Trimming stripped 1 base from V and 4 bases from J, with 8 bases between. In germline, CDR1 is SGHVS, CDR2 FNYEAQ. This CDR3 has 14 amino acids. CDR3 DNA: TGTGCCAGCAGCTTAGATGGCTCATACAATGAGCAGTTCTTC. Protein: CASSLDGSYNEQFF.